The 2 T cell receptor beta chains presented below share a single source sample, sequenced in a study of control samples from healthy donors and cancer patients. The repertoire was sequenced with immunoSEQ multiplex PCR; TCRdb's copy has only in-frame clones and lacks some. The top ten hold around 20% of the sample, which has about 100,000 clones, just under 85% seen once. Sequenced sample: blood. The origin of the receptors is a man in his thirties or forties in good health.

V is TRBV5-1 and J is TRBJ1-5; D gene unclear. The V gene's germline CDR1 is SGHRS and CDR2 YFSETQ. Trimming stripped 5 bases from V and 0 bases from J, with 6 bases between. The CDR3 loop spans 13 amino acids. The CDR3 here is CASREGSNQPQHF. For the CDR3, the DNA is TGCGCCAGCAGGGAGGGTAGCAATCAGCCCCAGCATTTT.

The chain combines TRBV9 with TRBJ1-1; 8 positions agree with TRBD1. Germline V gene sequence: CDR1 SGDLS, CDR2 YYNGEE. V shed 0 bases, J shed 1 base, and the junction held 5 bases outside the gene matches. This CDR3 has 16 residues. The CDR3 is CASSVAAGGANTEAFF. CDR3 nucleotides: TGTGCCAGCAGCGTAGCGGCAGGGGGCGCGAACACTGAAGCTTTCTTT.